The T cell receptor beta chain under discussion was sequenced for a study of blood T cell repertoires in COVID-19. The overall study: The analysed material was cDNA or gDNA that came from T cells, B-cell-depleted T cells, or PBMCs.

CDR3 length: 17 amino acids. Germline V lookup: CDR1 SEHNR, CDR2 FQNEAQ (reference sequence). V was trimmed by 5 bases and J by 3 bases, leaving 21 bases between them. This table comes from immunoSEQ multiplex PCR, and its TCRdb copy is limited to in-frame clones, with some not included. The repertoire holds over 75,000 clones, 91% seen once, with about 2.5% in the top ten. The chain has TRBV7-9 and TRBJ2-3; D possibly corresponds to TRBD1 (5 bases). The sequence was obtained from a human donor with active COVID-19. The donor label of this sample is uncertain. Sequenced input: peripheral blood. The CDR3 nucleotides read TGTGCCAGCAGCCCACCGCAGGGTGTCGCCCCAACAGATACGCAGTATTTT. Translation: CASSPPQGVAPTDTQYF.